Presented here are 2 T cell receptor beta chains from one specimen sequenced in a study of blood T cell repertoires in COVID-19. Assay used: immunoSEQ multiplex PCR; TCRdb lists only in-frame clones, some missing. The sample carries about 170,000 clones, over 70% recorded once. Sequencing input: peripheral blood. The receptors were gathered from a woman in her seventies who had recovered from COVID-19.

The V call is TRBV5-5, the J call TRBJ2-7; no clear D gene. Per the germline V gene, CDR1 is SGHKS and CDR2 is YYEKEE (reference sequence). The CDR3 runs 16 residues. V was pared by 4 bases and J by 0 bases, with 17 bases between. In nucleotides, the CDR3 is TGTGCCAGCAGCCCTCGTATCTCCCCAGGCTCCTACGAGCAGTACTTC. This gives the protein CASSPRISPGSYEQYF.

This sequence joins TRBV7-9 and TRBJ2-3; no clear D. Germline V CDR1 and CDR2: SEHNR, FQNEAQ (reference sequence). The CDR3 sequence is 14 residues long. The V gene lost 1 base and the J gene lost 4 bases, with 9 bases spanning the gap. The CDR3 bases are TGTGCCAGCAGCTTAGTAACAGTCCCAGATACGCAGTATTTT. Amino acids: CASSLVTVPDTQYF.